What follows are 15 T cell receptor beta chains derived from one specimen sequenced in a study of cytomegalovirus exposure and HLA in healthy donors. Sequencing was performed with immunoSEQ multiplex PCR; in TCRdb, only in-frame clones are kept and a portion is missing. This sample carries 150,000 to 200,000 clones, 85% of them seen once, and the ten largest clones take roughly 15%. Source material: PBMCs. The source of these receptors is a man between 18 and 35 years old in good health and CMV-seropositive.

V and J are TRBV28 and TRBJ1-5; 8 bases are shared with TRBD1. Germline loops: CDR1 MDHEN, CDR2 SYDVKM. This CDR3 spans 17 amino acids. V shed 6 bases, J shed 3 bases, and the junction held 13 bases outside the gene matches. CDR3 nucleotides: TGTGCCAGCAGCATCGAGACAGGGGCAGGGCACAATCAGCCCCAGCATTTT. Translation: CASSIETGAGHNQPQHF.

This clone has a single count. This sequence joins TRBV27 and TRBJ2-3, with D possibly being TRBD1 (6 bases). Germline CDR1 MNHEY, CDR2 SMNVEV (reference sequence). V lost 3 bases and J 2 bases, leaving 21 bases between the germline ends. This CDR3 has 18 residues. As DNA, the CDR3 is TGTGCCAGCAGTTTCCGCCCCCCAGGGGTTGTATACACAGATACGCAGTATTTT. It codes for CASSFRPPGVVYTDTQYF.

The chain uses TRBV7-9 and TRBJ1-1; tentatively, D is TRBD1 (5 bases). CDR3 length: 14 residues. Trimming left V 1 base short and J 4 bases short, with 10 bases between. Germline CDR1 SEHNR, CDR2 FQNEAQ (reference sequence). CDR3 sequence reads: CASSLGAGATEAFF. In DNA form, the CDR3 reads TGTGCCAGCAGCTTAGGGGCTGGGGCCACTGAAGCTTTCTTT.

The gene calls are TRBV5-1 and TRBJ2-7, with D possibly matching TRBD1 (5 bases). Germline loops: CDR1 SGHRS, CDR2 YFSETQ. This CDR3 is built from 14 residues. V was pared by 0 bases and J by 1 base, with 8 bases between. CDR3 loop: CASSLARASYEQYF. The DNA for the CDR3 is TGCGCCAGCAGCTTGGCCAGGGCGTCCTACGAGCAGTACTTC.

The chain couples TRBV9 to TRBJ2-1, with no clear D. V was shortened by 0 bases and J by 5 bases, with 9 bases between the two germline ends. Germline CDR1 reads SGDLS; CDR2 reads YYNGEE. This CDR3 has 14 amino acids. CDR3 loop: CASSVAPNDNEQFF. The DNA of the CDR3 is TGTGCCAGCAGCGTAGCACCTAACGACAATGAGCAGTTCTTC.

The rearrangement joins TRBV7-2 to TRBJ2-1; 9 bases map to TRBD2. The CDR3 contains 16 residues. From germline, CDR1 is SGHTA and CDR2 FQGNSA. The junction had 7 bases not matched to a gene; V was cut back by 4 bases and J by 3 bases. CDR3 sequence reads: CASSSRGSGGYNEQFF. The CDR3 DNA follows: TGTGCCAGCAGCTCCCGGGGTAGCGGGGGCTACAATGAGCAGTTCTTC.

The sample holds one count of this clone. The gene calls are TRBV28 and TRBJ2-1; 7 nucleotides agree with TRBD2. With 3 bases clipped from V and 5 bases from J, the junction kept 7 bases outside the gene matches. CDR1 and CDR2 (germline): MDHEN, SYDVKM. CDR3 size: 15 residues. The CDR3 loop is CASSLFQRGNNEQFF. The CDR3 DNA sequence: TGTGCCAGCAGTTTGTTCCAGCGGGGTAACAATGAGCAGTTCTTC. Full variable domain (remainder filled in from reference TRBV28 and TRBJ2-1): DVKVTQSSRYLVKRTGEKVFLECVQDMDHENMFWYRQDPGLGLRLIYFSYDVKMKEKGDIPEGYSVSREKKERFSLILESASTNQTSMYLCASSLFQRGNNEQFFGPGTRLTVL.

The rearrangement links TRBV19 to TRBJ2-1; TRBD2 agrees at 11 bases. V shed 5 bases, J shed 7 bases, and the junction held 10 bases outside the gene matches. The CDR3 sequence is 16 residues long. The V gene's germline CDR1 is LNHDA and CDR2 SQIVND (reference sequence). CDR3 sequence reads: CASSPQGLAVQNEQFF. As DNA, the CDR3 is TGTGCCAGTAGTCCACAGGGACTAGCGGTTCAAAATGAGCAGTTCTTC. Complete variable domain (other parts from reference TRBV19 and TRBJ2-1): DGGITQSPKYLFRKEGQNVTLSCEQNLNHDAMYWYRQDPGQGLRLIYYSQIVNDFQKGDIAEGYSVSREKKESFPLTVTSAQKNPTAFYLCASSPQGLAVQNEQFFGPGTRLTVL.

V and J are TRBV2 and TRBJ2-5; 15 positions match TRBD2. CDR3 length: 15 amino acids. CDR1 and CDR2 (germline): SNHLY, FYNNEI. Losses at the gene ends were 6 bases for V and 7 bases for J; bases not matched to a gene: 6. CDR3 loop: CASRGTSGRKGTQYF. CDR3 nucleotides: TGTGCCAGCAGGGGGACTAGCGGGAGGAAGGGGACCCAGTACTTC.

This clone showed up just a few times. The gene calls are TRBV10-2 and TRBJ2-7, with D maybe TRBD2 (6 bases). The CDR3 contains 15 residues. In germline, CDR1 is WSHSY, CDR2 SAAADI. Trimming pared 5 bases from V and 2 bases from J, leaving 16 bases between. In DNA, the CDR3 is TGCGCCAGCAGTAATACACTAGCCGGGACCTACGAGCAGTACTTC. Protein sequence: CASSNTLAGTYEQYF.

V usage is TRBV5-1 and J usage is TRBJ2-3; D is perhaps TRBD1 (5 bases). Trimming shortened V by 1 base and J by 3 bases, and 12 bases separated the two germline ends. The length of the CDR3 is 15 residues. Germline-derived CDR1 and CDR2 are SGHRS and YFSETQ. The CDR3, as DNA: TGCGCCAGCAGCTTGACGGGCAGGGAAACAGATACGCAGTATTTT. Its translation: CASSLTGRETDTQYF. Supplemented by reference TRBV5-1 and TRBJ2-3, the full variable domain reads KAGVTQTPRYLIKTRGQQVTLSCSPISGHRSVSWYQQTPGQGLQFLFEYFSETQRNKGNFPGRFSGRQFSNSRSEMNVSTLELGDSALYLCASSLTGRETDTQYFGPGTRLTVL.

The table lists this clone with a few counts. The genes are TRBV30 and TRBJ1-5, with a possible D match to TRBD1 (5 bases). CDR3 length: 13 residues. CDR1 is GTSNPN, CDR2 SVGIG, per germline (reference sequence). The ends were cut back, 2 bases at V and 9 bases at J, with 14 bases in the middle. This CDR3 reads CAWSTQGGWPQHF. DNA for the CDR3: TGTGCCTGGAGTACTCAGGGAGGTTGGCCCCAGCATTTT.

V is TRBV15 and J is TRBJ2-7; 9 bases are shared with TRBD1. The junction had 8 bases not matched to a gene; V was cut back by 5 bases and J by 3 bases. CDR1 LNHNV and CDR2 YYDKDF come from the germline V gene (reference sequence). The CDR3 spans 15 residues. CDR3 residues: CATSGTGTGFYEQYF. The CDR3 DNA follows: TGTGCCACCAGCGGCACCGGGACAGGGTTCTACGAGCAGTACTTC.

This clone was picked up one time. The rearrangement joins TRBV13 to TRBJ1-1, with unresolved D. The CDR3 is 13 residues long. Trimming left V 3 bases short and J 4 bases short, with 9 bases between. The germline CDR1 and CDR2 sequences are PRHDT and FYEKMQ (reference sequence). The DNA for the CDR3 is TGTGCCAGCAGCTTTGATTTAGTCACTGAAGCTTTCTTT. Translating gives CASSFDLVTEAFF.

This clone was seen only once. This rearrangement joins TRBV27 to TRBJ2-1; perhaps TRBD1 as D (5 bases). V lost 5 bases, J lost 4 bases, and 9 bases lay in between. The germline CDR1 and CDR2 sequences are MNHEY and SMNVEV (reference sequence). The CDR3 is 13 amino acids. This CDR3 is CASSLGVYNEQFF. CDR3 nucleotide sequence: TGTGCCAGCAGTCTAGGGGTATACAATGAGCAGTTCTTC.